This T cell receptor (beta chain) was retrieved from a study of cytomegalovirus exposure and HLA in healthy donors. Donors were nominally healthy when sampled, though unrecorded immune exposures were likely. The PCR ran on 60 Vbeta and 13 Jbeta primers. Clones were read by immunoSEQ multiplex PCR, and TCRdb kept only the in-frame ones, dropping some. The data hold more than 45,000 clones, with 75% to 80% observed a single time. The TCR comes from a woman aged 40-49 years in good health and CMV-seropositive. The sequenced sample consisted of PBMCs.

Here the CDR3 DNA reads TGTGCCAGCAGTCCCCAACAGGGGGGCGCTGAAGCTTTCTTT. Translating gives CASSPQQGGAEAFF. This chain uses TRBV28 with TRBJ1-1; 8 bases are a match to TRBD1. CDR3 length: 14 amino acids. Germline V CDR1 and CDR2: MDHEN, SYDVKM. Germline trimming cut 5 bases from V and 6 bases from J; bases unmatched to any gene: 8.